Listed here are 13 T cell receptor beta chains from one sample, sequenced in a study of vaccination effects on CD4 cells after COVID-19. Clones were sequenced by immunoSEQ multiplex PCR, and TCRdb holds only the in-frame ones, with some missing. The sample records about 73,000 clones, roughly 73% being singletons. Following 10 days of culture, CD4+ T cells were isolated. The cohort was immunized with two doses of either the BNT162b2 or mRNA-1273 vaccine. Which antigens these TCRs recognize remains unknown. The sequencing here drew on CD4+ T cells from PBMCs cultured without peptide, taken after COVID-19 vaccination. The source is a human donor who received a COVID-19 vaccine.

The CDR3 reads CAISEGNPGQSNSPLHF. CDR3 sequence (DNA): TGTGCCATCAGTGAGGGAAATCCGGGACAGAGTAATTCACCCCTCCACTTT. The chain joins TRBV10-3 to TRBJ1-6, with TRBD1 matching over 7 bases. The V gene end was trimmed by 2 bases and the J gene end by 6 bases; junction bases not matched to a gene: 10. The length of the CDR3 is 17 residues. Germline CDR1 and CDR2: ENHRY and SYGVKD.

V and J are TRBV5-1 and TRBJ1-1, with 10 bases fitting TRBD1. V trimming: 2 bases; J trimming: 3 bases; junction bases outside the gene matches: 7. Germline CDR1 reads SGHRS; CDR2 reads YFSETQ. CDR3 length equals 16 residues. This CDR3 is CASSFRIGTGDTEAFF. In nucleotides, the CDR3 is TGCGCCAGCAGCTTCAGGATTGGGACAGGGGACACTGAAGCTTTCTTT.

The chain recombines TRBV19 with TRBJ2-5; D might be TRBD1 (6 bases). V was pared by 5 bases and J by 8 bases, with 15 bases between. The length of the CDR3 is 13 residues. Germline V gene data show CDR1 as LNHDA and CDR2 as SQIVND (reference sequence). Written as DNA, the CDR3 is TGTGCCAGTAGTGCTCAACCACAGGGAACCCAGTACTTC. Amino acid sequence: CASSAQPQGTQYF.

CDR3 bases: TGTGCCACCAGCGGGCCGGACCGGGACAGGGAGGACTATGGCTACACCTTC. Amino acids: CATSGPDRDREDYGYTF. The genes are TRBV15 and TRBJ1-2; 9 bases map to TRBD1. V gave up 5 bases and J gave up 3 bases; unmatched junction bases: 13. Germline CDR1 and CDR2: LNHNV and YYDKDF (reference sequence). This CDR3 contains 17 residues.

This clone was seen more than once but under ten times. The chain is built from TRBV19 and TRBJ1-5; D call uncertain. Germline V lookup: CDR1 LNHDA, CDR2 SQIVND (reference sequence). V lost 1 base to trimming and J lost 6 bases, with 16 bases between them. CDR3 length equals 16 residues. The CDR3 DNA reads as TGTGCCAGTAGTATAGTTGTGGGCAGTAATCTTCAGCCCCAGCATTTT. As protein: CASSIVVGSNLQPQHF.

The chain employs TRBV5-1 and TRBJ1-5; no reliable D call. V lost 0 bases and J 6 bases, leaving 10 bases between the germline ends. The CDR3 has 14 amino acids. Germline V gives CDR1 SGHRS, CDR2 YFSETQ. The CDR3 DNA reads as TGCGCCAGCAGCTTGGGTCCAGTAGGTCAGCCCCAGCATTTT. Translation: CASSLGPVGQPQHF.

The table lists this clone with a count of one. V and J are TRBV12-3 or TRBV12-4 and TRBJ1-6; D perhaps matches TRBD1 (5 bases). The CDR3 has 13 residues. V was trimmed by 7 bases and J by 2 bases, leaving 6 bases between them. CDR3 in DNA: TGTGCCAGCATGGGGGCCTATAATTCACCCCTCCACTTT. This gives the protein CASMGAYNSPLHF.

The chain carries TRBV6-5 and TRBJ1-1; D gene ambiguous. The CDR3 loop spans 13 amino acids. Germline assignment: CDR1 MNHEY and CDR2 SVGAGI. The V gene lost 5 bases and the J gene lost 0 bases, with 7 bases spanning the gap. The CDR3 region is CASSMTVNTEAFF. Written as DNA, the CDR3 is TGTGCCAGCAGTATGACGGTGAACACTGAAGCTTTCTTT.

The chain employs TRBV29-1 and TRBJ2-2; 7 nucleotides align to TRBD1. J lost 0 bases, V lost 4 bases, and 5 bases had no gene match. The CDR3 spans 15 residues. Germline CDR1 is SQVTM and CDR2 is ANQGSEA. This chain's CDR3 is CSVAGTDPNTGELFF. CDR3 bases: TGCAGCGTTGCCGGGACAGACCCGAACACCGGGGAGCTGTTTTTT.

The chain has TRBV2 and TRBJ2-7, with 7 bases fitting TRBD2. CDR3 length equals 14 residues. V was pared by 4 bases and J by 7 bases, with 10 bases of the junction left unmatched. Germline CDR1 and CDR2: SNHLY and FYNNEI. CDR3 loop: CASSGESGEGEQYV. CDR3 bases: TGTGCCAGCAGTGGAGAGAGCGGGGAGGGTGAGCAGTACGTC.

The chain has TRBV6-5 and TRBJ2-1, with a weak D call TRBD1 (6 bases). The CDR3 is made up of 15 amino acids. Germline V lookup: CDR1 MNHEY, CDR2 SVGAGI. V lost 6 bases to trimming and J lost 7 bases, with 19 bases between them. The chain's CDR3 is CASRGQIVVGNEQFF. CDR3 DNA sequence: TGTGCCAGCAGAGGACAGATTGTGGTAGGTAATGAGCAGTTCTTC.

The V call is TRBV11-3, the J call TRBJ2-1, with 11 bases matching TRBD1. The CDR3 sequence is 15 residues long. The germline gives CDR1 SGHNT, CDR2 YENEEA. The ends lost 5 bases at V and 7 bases at J; junction bases unmatched: 7. This CDR3 is CASSPGQGGGNEQFF. The CDR3 nucleotides read TGTGCCAGCAGCCCGGGACAGGGGGGTGGGAATGAGCAGTTCTTC.

The chain carries TRBV19 and TRBJ2-3; D uncertain. Trimming took 2 bases from V and 2 from J, leaving 11 bases between them. Germline V gives CDR1 LNHDA, CDR2 SQIVND (reference sequence). This CDR3 is built from 15 residues. The CDR3 here is CASSIIGSVTDTQYF. CDR3 DNA: TGTGCCAGTAGTATAATTGGCTCCGTCACAGATACGCAGTATTTT.